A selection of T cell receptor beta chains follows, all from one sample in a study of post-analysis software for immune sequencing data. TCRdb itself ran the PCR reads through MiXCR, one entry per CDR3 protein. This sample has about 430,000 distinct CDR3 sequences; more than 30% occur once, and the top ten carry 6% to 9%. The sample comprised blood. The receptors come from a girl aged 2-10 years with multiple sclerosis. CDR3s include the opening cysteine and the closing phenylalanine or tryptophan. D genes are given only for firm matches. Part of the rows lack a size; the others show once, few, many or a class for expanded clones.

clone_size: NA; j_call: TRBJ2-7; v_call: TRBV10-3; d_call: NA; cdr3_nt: TGTGCCATCAGTGAGGGCTACGAGCAGTACTTC; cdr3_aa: CAISEGYEQYF
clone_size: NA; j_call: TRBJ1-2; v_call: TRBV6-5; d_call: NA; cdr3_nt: TGTGCCAGCAGTTCAACTGAGGGCTACACCTTC; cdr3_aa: CASSSTEGYTF
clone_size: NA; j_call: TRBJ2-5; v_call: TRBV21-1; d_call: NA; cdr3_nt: TGTGCCAGCAGCAAAGCGAGGAGGGAGACCCAGTACTTC; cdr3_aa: CASSKARRETQYF
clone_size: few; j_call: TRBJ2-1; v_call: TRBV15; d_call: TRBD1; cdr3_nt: TGTGCCACCAGCAGAGATTTCCGACAGGGTAGCAATGAGCAGTTCTTC; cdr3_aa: CATSRDFRQGSNEQFF
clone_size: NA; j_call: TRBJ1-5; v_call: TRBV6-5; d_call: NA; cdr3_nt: TGTGCCAGCAGCGGAGGGGGTCAGCCCCAGCATTTT; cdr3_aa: CASSGGGQPQHF
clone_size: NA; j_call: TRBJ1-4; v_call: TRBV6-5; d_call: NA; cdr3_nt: TGTGCCAGCAGTTTCCAGGGTGCCAATGAAAAACTGTTTTTT; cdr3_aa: CASSFQGANEKLFF
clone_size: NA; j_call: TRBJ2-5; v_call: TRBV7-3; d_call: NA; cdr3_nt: TGTGCCAGCAGCTTAAGAGTAACAGGACAAGAGACCCAGTACTTC; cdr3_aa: CASSLRVTGQETQYF
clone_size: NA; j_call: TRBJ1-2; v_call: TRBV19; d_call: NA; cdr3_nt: TGTGCCAGTAGCCAACAGGGAAGGGATGGCTACACCTTC; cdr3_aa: CASSQQGRDGYTF
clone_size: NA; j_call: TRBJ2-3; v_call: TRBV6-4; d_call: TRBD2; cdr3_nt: TGTGCCAGCAGTCGGAGGGAGGGAGATACGCAGTATTTT; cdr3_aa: CASSRREGDTQYF
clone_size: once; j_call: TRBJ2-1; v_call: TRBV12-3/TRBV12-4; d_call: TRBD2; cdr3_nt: TGTGCCAGCAGTTTGGCTAGCGGGACGAATGAGCAGTTCTTC; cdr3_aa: CASSLASGTNEQFF